The sample holds a few counts of the clone carrying this T cell receptor beta chain. The antigen is unknown. This specimen belongs to a study of CD8 T cells in ankylosing spondylitis. Findings and caveats of the study: Significant enrichment of disease-linked clones was reported in matched ankylosing spondylitis synovial fluid.

Germline V lookup: CDR1 MGHRA, CDR2 YSYEKL. The CDR3 totals 14 residues. Trimming left V 2 bases short and J 2 bases short, with 10 bases between. TCRdb used MiXCR to reprocess the 5' RACE reads, holding one entry per CDR3 protein. Of around 250,000 distinct CDR3 sequences in the sample, 18% are singletons; the top ten hold around 30%. The chain carries TRBV4-1 and TRBJ2-7; D unresolved. The sample was blood, either unsorted or a sorted T cell fraction (not recorded which). The receptor was isolated from a male donor with ankylosing spondylitis or in good health (not recorded which). CDR3 amino acids: CASSQRPGPYEQYF. In nucleotides, the CDR3 is TGCGCCAGCAGCCAACGGCCAGGCCCCTACGAGCAGTACTTC.